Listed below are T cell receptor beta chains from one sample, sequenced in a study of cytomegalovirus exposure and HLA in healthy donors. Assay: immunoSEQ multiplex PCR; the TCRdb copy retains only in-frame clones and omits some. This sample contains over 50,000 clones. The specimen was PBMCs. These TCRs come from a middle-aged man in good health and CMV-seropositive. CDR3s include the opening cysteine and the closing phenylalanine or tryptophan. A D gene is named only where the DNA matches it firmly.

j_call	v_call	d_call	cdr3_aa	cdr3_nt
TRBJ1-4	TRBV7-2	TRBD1	CASSLGLGTGWEKLFF	TGTGCCAGCAGCTTAGGGTTAGGGACAGGGTGGGAAAAACTGTTTTTT
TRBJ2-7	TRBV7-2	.	CASSFNPGAEQYF	TGTGCCAGCAGCTTTAATCCGGGAGCCGAGCAGTACTTC
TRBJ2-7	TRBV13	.	CASSSLSSSREQYF	TGTGCCAGCAGCTCCCTGAGTTCCTCGAGGGAGCAGTACTTC
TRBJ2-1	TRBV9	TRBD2	CASSPRLAGLRNEQFF	TGTGCCAGCAGCCCCCGACTAGCGGGGTTACGCAATGAGCAGTTCTTC
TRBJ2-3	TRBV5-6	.	CASSPTGHRSTDTQYF	TGTGCCAGCAGCCCCACGGGACACAGGAGCACAGATACGCAGTATTTT
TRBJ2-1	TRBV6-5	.	CASSYSGLIYNEQFF	TGTGCCAGCAGTTACTCGGGACTCATCTACAATGAGCAGTTCTTC
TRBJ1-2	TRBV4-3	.	CASSQEEGLGGYTF	TGCGCCAGCAGCCAAGAGGAGGGGTTAGGTGGCTACACCTTC
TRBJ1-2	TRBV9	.	CASSDGLDSTNYGYTF	TGTGCCAGCAGTGACGGCCTGGACAGTACTAACTATGGCTACACCTTC
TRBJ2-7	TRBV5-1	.	CASSTSLTGEQYF	TGCGCCAGCAGCACCAGTTTAACAGGCGAGCAGTACTTC
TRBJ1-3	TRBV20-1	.	CSARQGNTIYF	TGCAGTGCTAGACAAGGAAACACCATATATTTT
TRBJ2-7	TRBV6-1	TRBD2	CASSERRGTYEQYF	TGTGCCAGCAGTGAGAGGCGGGGGACCTACGAGCAGTACTTC
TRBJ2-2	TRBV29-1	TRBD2	CSVLGASGGARTGELFF	TGCAGCGTCCTGGGGGCTAGCGGGGGGGCTAGGACCGGGGAGCTGTTTTTT
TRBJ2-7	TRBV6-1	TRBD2	CASSEAIGLAGVNEQYF	TGTGCCAGCAGTGAAGCCATTGGACTAGCGGGAGTTAACGAGCAGTACTTC
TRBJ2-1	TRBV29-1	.	CSVEPHRSYNEQFF	TGCAGCGTTGAACCTCATCGGTCCTACAATGAGCAGTTCTTC
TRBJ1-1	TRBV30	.	CAWSGAAGGAFF	TGTGCCTGGAGTGGGGCCGCCGGGGGGGCTTTCTTT
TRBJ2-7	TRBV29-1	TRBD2	CSGKAGTSGNYEQYF	TGCAGCGGAAAAGCCGGGACTAGCGGCAATTACGAGCAGTACTTC
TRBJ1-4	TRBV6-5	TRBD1	CASRMDRVSEKLFF	TGTGCCAGCAGGATGGACAGGGTCAGTGAAAAACTGTTTTTT
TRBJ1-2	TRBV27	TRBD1	CASRPGQGNYGYTF	TGTGCCAGCAGGCCAGGACAGGGGAACTATGGCTACACCTTC
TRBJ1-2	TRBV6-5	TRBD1	CASSYKGTGGSGYTF	TGTGCCAGCAGTTACAAAGGGACAGGGGGCAGTGGCTACACCTTC
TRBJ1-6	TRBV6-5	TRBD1	CASSGQGSSPLHF	TGTGCCAGCAGTGGACAGGGGAGTTCACCCCTCCACTTT
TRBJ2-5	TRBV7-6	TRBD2	CASSLRSGGPRETQYF	TGTGCCAGCAGCTTACGTAGCGGGGGCCCGCGGGAGACCCAGTACTTC
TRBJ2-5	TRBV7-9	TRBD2	CASSSVLAGGPLGETQYF	TGTGCCAGCAGTTCGGTACTAGCGGGAGGGCCCCTAGGGGAGACCCAGTACTTC
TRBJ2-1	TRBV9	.	CASSGTPRTMLNNEQFF	TGTGCCAGCAGCGGTACCCCCCGGACTATGCTCAACAATGAGCAGTTCTTC
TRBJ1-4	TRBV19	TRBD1	CASTPRRDRGEKLFF	TGTGCCAGTACCCCAAGGAGGGACAGGGGCGAAAAACTGTTTTTT
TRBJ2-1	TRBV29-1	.	CSVAGDYNEQFF	TGCAGCGTTGCAGGGGACTACAATGAGCAGTTCTTC
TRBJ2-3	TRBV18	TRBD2	CASSPGLAGGPGTDTQYF	TGTGCCAGCTCACCAGGCCTAGCGGGAGGGCCGGGGACGGATACGCAGTATTTT
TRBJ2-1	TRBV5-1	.	CASSFQGREQFF	TGCGCCAGCAGCTTTCAGGGGCGGGAGCAGTTCTTC
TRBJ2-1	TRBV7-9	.	CASSGSNEQFF	TGTGCCAGCAGCGGTAGCAATGAGCAGTTCTTC
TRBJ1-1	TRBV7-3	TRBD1	CASSLTDRAEAFF	TGTGCCAGCAGCTTAACGGACAGGGCTGAAGCTTTCTTT
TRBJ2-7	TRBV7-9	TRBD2	CASSLAQGLAEYEQYF	TGTGCCAGCAGCTTAGCGCAGGGACTAGCGGAATACGAGCAGTACTTC
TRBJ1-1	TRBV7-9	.	CASSRTENTEAFF	TGTGCCAGCAGCCGCACAGAGAACACTGAAGCTTTCTTT
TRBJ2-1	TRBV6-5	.	CASRNPITEQFF	TGTGCCAGCAGAAATCCGATAACAGAGCAGTTCTTC
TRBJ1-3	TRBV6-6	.	CASKDTSSGNTIYF	TGTGCCAGCAAGGACACGAGCTCTGGAAACACCATATATTTT
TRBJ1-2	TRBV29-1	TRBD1	CSVTGYYGYTF	TGCAGCGTGACAGGGTACTATGGCTACACCTTC
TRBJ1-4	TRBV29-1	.	CSAKGGPGEKLFF	TGCAGCGCAAAAGGTGGGCCCGGCGAAAAACTGTTTTTT
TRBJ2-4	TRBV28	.	CASSLGGAAKNIQYF	TGTGCCAGCAGTTTGGGGGGGGCGGCCAAAAACATTCAGTACTTC
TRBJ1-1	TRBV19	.	CASSPHSLANTEAFF	TGTGCCAGTAGTCCTCACTCTCTCGCCAACACTGAAGCTTTCTTT
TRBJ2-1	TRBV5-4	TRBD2	CASSFGTTENEQFF	TGTGCCAGCAGCTTCGGGACTACAGAAAATGAGCAGTTCTTC
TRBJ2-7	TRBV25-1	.	CASSDAYEQYF	TGTGCCAGCAGTGACGCCTACGAGCAGTACTTC
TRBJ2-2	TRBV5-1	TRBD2	CASHLAGGPPGELFF	TGCGCCAGCCACCTCGCGGGAGGGCCCCCCGGGGAGCTGTTTTTT
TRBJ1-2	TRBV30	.	CAGTLEGITLYGYTF	TGTGCCGGGACCCTAGAGGGTATTACCCTCTATGGCTACACCTTC
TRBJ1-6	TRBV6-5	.	CASSYSGGGESPLHF	TGTGCCAGCAGTTACTCGGGTGGAGGGGAGTCACCCCTACACTTT
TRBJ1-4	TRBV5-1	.	CASSLAGYREKLFF	TGCGCCAGCAGCTTGGCGGGATATCGGGAAAAACTGTTTTTT
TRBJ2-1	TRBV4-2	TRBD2	CASSLTSGRAVQANEQFF	TGTGCCAGCAGCCTGACTAGCGGGAGGGCGGTGCAGGCCAATGAGCAGTTCTTC
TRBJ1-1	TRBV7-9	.	CASSNTGLKTEAFF	TGTGCCAGCAGTAATACAGGGTTGAAAACTGAAGCTTTCTTT
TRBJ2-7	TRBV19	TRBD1	CASSLPGTGDEQYF	TGTGCCAGTAGCCTACCCGGGACAGGGGACGAGCAGTACTTC
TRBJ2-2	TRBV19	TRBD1	CASREDRLNTGELFF	TGTGCCAGTAGAGAGGACAGGTTGAACACCGGGGAGCTGTTTTTT
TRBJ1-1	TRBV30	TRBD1	CAWTGTGEAFF	TGTGCCTGGACCGGGACAGGGGAAGCTTTCTTT
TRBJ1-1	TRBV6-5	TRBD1	CASRSTGVQAFF	TGTGCCAGCAGATCCACAGGGGTCCAAGCTTTCTTT
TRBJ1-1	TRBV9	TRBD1	CASSVAGQGPGNTEAFF	TGTGCCAGCAGCGTAGCTGGACAGGGCCCCGGGAACACTGAAGCTTTCTTT
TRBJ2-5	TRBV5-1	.	CASSPTSQQETQYF	TGCGCCAGCAGCCCGACTAGTCAGCAAGAGACCCAGTACTTC
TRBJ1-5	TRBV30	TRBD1	CAGSAGTGGGQPQHF	TGTGCCGGGAGCGCTGGGACAGGGGGCGGTCAGCCCCAGCATTTT
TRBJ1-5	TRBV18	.	CASSPLPNSNQPQHF	TGTGCCAGCTCACCACTACCTAATAGCAATCAGCCCCAGCATTTT
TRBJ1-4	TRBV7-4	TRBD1	CASSPRTGGWEKLFF	TGTGCCAGCAGCCCAAGGACAGGGGGATGGGAAAAACTGTTTTTT
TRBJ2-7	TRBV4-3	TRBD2	CASSQGPAGGYEQYF	TGCGCCAGCAGCCAAGGACCAGCGGGAGGCTACGAGCAGTACTTC
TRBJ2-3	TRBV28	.	CASSLGDTQYF	TGTGCCAGCAGTTTAGGCGATACGCAGTATTTT